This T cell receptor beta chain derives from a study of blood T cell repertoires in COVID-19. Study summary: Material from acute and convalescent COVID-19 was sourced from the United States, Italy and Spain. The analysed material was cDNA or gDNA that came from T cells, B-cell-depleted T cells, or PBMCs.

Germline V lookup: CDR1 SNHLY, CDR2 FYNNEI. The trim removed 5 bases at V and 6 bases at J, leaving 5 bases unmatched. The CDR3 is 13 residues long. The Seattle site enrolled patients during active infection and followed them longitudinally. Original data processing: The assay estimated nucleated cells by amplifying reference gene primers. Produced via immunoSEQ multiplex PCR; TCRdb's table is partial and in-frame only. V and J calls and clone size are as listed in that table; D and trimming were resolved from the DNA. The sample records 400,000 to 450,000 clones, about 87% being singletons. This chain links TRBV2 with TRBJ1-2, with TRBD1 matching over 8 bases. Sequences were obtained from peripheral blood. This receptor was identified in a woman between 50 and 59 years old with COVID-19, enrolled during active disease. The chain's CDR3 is CASSLQGADGYTF. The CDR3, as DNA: TGTGCCAGCAGTCTGCAGGGGGCTGATGGCTACACCTTC.